The rows below give T cell receptor beta chains drawn from one sample of a study of vaccination effects on CD4 cells after COVID-19. No antigen has been assigned to these receptors. The table came from immunoSEQ multiplex PCR; TCRdb's copy has only in-frame clones and leaves some out. Of 74,000 or so clones in the sample, over 70% were seen once. The sequencing here drew on CD4+ T cells from PBMCs cultured with SARS-CoV-2 spike peptides, taken before COVID-19 vaccination. These receptors came from a human donor who received a COVID-19 vaccine. Both conserved end residues are part of each CDR3. D genes are given only for firm matches. Only some rows state a clone size, as once, few, many or a class for expanded clones.

DNA,CDR3,D,J,V,size
TGTGCCAGCAGTGAATTTGTGGGGGGCACAGATACGCAGTATTTT,CASSEFVGGTDTQYF,NA,TRBJ2-3,TRBV6-1,NA
TGTGCCAGCAGTTTTAGGTCCCACTGGGACAGGCGACGCTCTGGGGCCAACGTCCTGACTTTC,CASSFRSHWDRRRSGANVLTF,TRBD1,TRBJ2-6,TRBV27,NA
TGTGCCACCAGTGGTAGCGGGGGGAAGGATGAGCAGTTCTTC,CATSGSGGKDEQFF,TRBD2,TRBJ2-1,TRBV24-1,NA
TGTGCCAGCAGCCCCGTTGAGGTCGAAAAACTGTTTTTT,CASSPVEVEKLFF,NA,TRBJ1-4,TRBV7-8,NA
TGCGCCAGCAGCAGGACTGTGAACACTGAAGCTTTCTTT,CASSRTVNTEAFF,NA,TRBJ1-1,TRBV5-1,NA
TGTGCCAGCAGTTTCCTAGGGTTTAGTGAGACCCAGTACTTC,CASSFLGFSETQYF,NA,TRBJ2-5,TRBV28,NA
TGCGCCAGCAATGGGAAACGGGGGAGACTAGAGCAGTTCTTC,CASNGKRGRLEQFF,NA,TRBJ2-1,TRBV10-2,NA
TGTGCCAGCAGCGTAGGCACCGGGGAGCTGTTTTTT,CASSVGTGELFF,NA,TRBJ2-2,TRBV9,NA
TGCGCCAGCAGCCCATCAGACGTGGGCTCGAACACCATATATTTT,CASSPSDVGSNTIYF,NA,TRBJ1-3,TRBV5-1,NA
TGTGCCAGCAGAAGGGACCCCACCGGGGAGCTGTTTTTT,CASRRDPTGELFF,NA,TRBJ2-2,TRBV25-1,NA
TGTGCCAGCAGCTTAGATAGGTTTGTGCAGGGCAATGAAAAACTGTTTTTT,CASSLDRFVQGNEKLFF,NA,TRBJ1-4,TRBV11-2,NA
TGTGCCAGCACCACGGGACGGAAGATTAATGAAAAACTGTTTTTT,CASTTGRKINEKLFF,NA,TRBJ1-4,TRBV7-2,NA
TGTGCTAGTGAACGACGATTTACAGAAATTCCAGATACGCAGTATTTT,CASERRFTEIPDTQYF,NA,TRBJ2-3,TRBV12-5,once
TGTGCCAGTAGTATCATACAACTAGCGGGGGGGAACAATGAGCAGTTCTTC,CASSIIQLAGGNNEQFF,TRBD2,TRBJ2-1,TRBV19,few
TGTGCCAGCAGTCTACTCCCGGGACGGCTAACCTTCTCTGGGGCCAACGTCCTGACTTTC,CASSLLPGRLTFSGANVLTF,NA,TRBJ2-6,TRBV6-6,NA
TGTGCCAGCTCACCTCGACTAGCAAGCCTCACAGATACGCAGTATTTT,CASSPRLASLTDTQYF,TRBD2,TRBJ2-3,TRBV18,NA
TGCGCCAGCAGCTTGGTTGGCGGGGGGAGTGATACGCAGTATTTT,CASSLVGGGSDTQYF,TRBD2,TRBJ2-3,TRBV5-1,once
TGCAGCGCTAAAGCGGCGGGGCGGGGATTTGACAATGAGCAGTTCTTC,CSAKAAGRGFDNEQFF,NA,TRBJ2-1,TRBV29-1,NA
TGTGCCAGTAGTATAGCTCCCAGGGGGCATCAGCCCCAGCATTTT,CASSIAPRGHQPQHF,TRBD1,TRBJ1-5,TRBV19,NA
TGTGCCAGCAGCAAACGGTCAGCTCAAGAGACCCAGTACTTC,CASSKRSAQETQYF,NA,TRBJ2-5,TRBV21-1,NA
TGTGCCAGCAGCCAAGCCACAGGAATCCAAGAGACCCAGTACTTC,CASSQATGIQETQYF,NA,TRBJ2-5,TRBV3-1/TRBV3-2,NA
TGCGCCAGCAGGAATTCCTTAGCGGACTACTACAATGAGCAGTTCTTC,CASRNSLADYYNEQFF,NA,TRBJ2-1,TRBV10-1,NA